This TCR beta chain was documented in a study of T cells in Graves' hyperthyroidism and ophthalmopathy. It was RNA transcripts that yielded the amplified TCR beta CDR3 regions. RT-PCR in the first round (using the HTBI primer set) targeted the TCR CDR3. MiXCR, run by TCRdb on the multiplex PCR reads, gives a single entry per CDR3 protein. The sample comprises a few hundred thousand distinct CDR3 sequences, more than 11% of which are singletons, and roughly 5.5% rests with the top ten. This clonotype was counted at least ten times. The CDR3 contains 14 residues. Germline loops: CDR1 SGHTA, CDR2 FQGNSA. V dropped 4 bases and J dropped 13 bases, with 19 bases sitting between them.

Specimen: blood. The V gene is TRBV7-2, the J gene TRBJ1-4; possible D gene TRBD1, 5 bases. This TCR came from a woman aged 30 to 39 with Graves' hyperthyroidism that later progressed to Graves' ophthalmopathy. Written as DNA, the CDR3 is TGTGCCAGCAGCTCTCACGGGACTGCCTTTAGACTGTTTTTT. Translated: CASSSHGTAFRLFF.